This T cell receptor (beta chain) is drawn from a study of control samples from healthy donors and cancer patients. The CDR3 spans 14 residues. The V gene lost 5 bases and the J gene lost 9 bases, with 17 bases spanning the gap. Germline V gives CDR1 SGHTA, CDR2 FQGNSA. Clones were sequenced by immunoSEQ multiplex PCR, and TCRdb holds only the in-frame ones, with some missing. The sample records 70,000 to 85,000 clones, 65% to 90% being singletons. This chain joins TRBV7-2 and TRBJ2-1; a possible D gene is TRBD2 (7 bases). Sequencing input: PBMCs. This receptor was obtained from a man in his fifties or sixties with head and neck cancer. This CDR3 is CASSPRGGDSEQFF. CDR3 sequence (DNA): TGTGCCAGCAGCCCGAGGGGGGGGGATAGTGAGCAGTTCTTC.